Following are 15 T cell receptor beta chains from one sample sequenced in a study of Tregs in tolerant kidney transplant recipients. Assay used: immunoSEQ multiplex PCR; TCRdb lists only in-frame clones, some missing. This sample has about 94,000 clones, with 80% to 95% found just once. The specimen was CD4+ T cells from blood, collected before the transplant. These TCRs come from a human donor who received a combined kidney and bone marrow transplant.

V gene TRBV7-9 combines with J gene TRBJ2-3; 12 bases line up with TRBD1. Germline CDR1 and CDR2: SEHNR and FQNEAQ (reference sequence). This CDR3 is 15 amino acids long. Unmatched junction bases numbered 4, after V lost 3 bases and J lost 6 bases. The CDR3 sequence is CASSFGTGGEDTQYF. Written as DNA, the CDR3 is TGTGCCAGCAGCTTCGGGACAGGGGGCGAGGATACGCAGTATTTT.

A single count supports this clone. The chain uses TRBV18 and TRBJ2-5; D perhaps matches TRBD1 (6 bases). Trimming stripped 2 bases from V and 4 bases from J, with 11 bases between. CDR1 KGHSH and CDR2 LQKENI come from the germline V gene. This CDR3 is built from 14 residues. The CDR3 nucleotides are TGTGCCAGCTCACCAGCAGGGGCGGTAGAGACCCAGTACTTC. Protein sequence: CASSPAGAVETQYF.

This clone appeared once. V and J are TRBV7-2 and TRBJ2-5; D ambiguous. CDR1 is SGHTA and CDR2 is FQGNSA in the germline V gene. V was cut by 3 bases and J by 1 base, with 9 bases left in between. The CDR3 has 14 amino acids. CDR3 loop: CASSFNSVQETQYF. The CDR3 region has the DNA TGTGCCAGCAGCTTTAACTCGGTCCAAGAGACCCAGTACTTC.

J is TRBJ2-4 and V is TRBV4-2; D not resolved. The germline V gene encodes CDR1 LGHNA and CDR2 YNFKEQ. Trimming removed 2 bases from V and 9 bases from J, with 11 bases in between. The CDR3 consists of 13 residues. CDR3 amino acids: CASSQLSEPIQYF. The DNA for the CDR3 is TGTGCCAGCAGCCAACTTTCAGAACCCATTCAGTACTTC.

The chain couples TRBV11-1 to TRBJ1-6; the match to TRBD1 covers 8 bases. Germline V gene sequence: CDR1 SGHAT, CDR2 FQDESV (reference sequence). Unmatched junction bases numbered 3, after V lost 5 bases and J lost 6 bases. The CDR3 is 14 residues long. As DNA, the CDR3 is TGTGCCAGCAGCGTTGGACAGGGTAATTCACCCCTCCACTTT. Its translation is CASSVGQGNSPLHF.

The chain is built from TRBV6-1 and TRBJ2-7; D not certain. The CDR3 runs 11 residues. Germline V CDR1 and CDR2: MNHNS, SASEGT. The V end was cut by 3 bases, the J end by 3 bases, with 3 bases between. CDR3 sequence (DNA): TGTGCCAGCAGTGATAGCTACGAGCAGTACTTC. This codes for CASSDSYEQYF.

The chain carries TRBV5-1 and TRBJ2-1; 16 positions match TRBD2. V was pared by 4 bases and J by 4 bases, with 5 bases of the junction left unmatched. Germline assignment: CDR1 SGHRS and CDR2 YFSETQ. This CDR3 region has 17 residues. CDR3 in amino acids: CASSPGTSGRGYNEQFF. CDR3 sequence (DNA): TGCGCCAGCAGCCCCGGGACTAGCGGGAGGGGTTACAATGAGCAGTTCTTC.

The sample holds one count of this clone. This chain links TRBV29-1 with TRBJ2-2; D perhaps matches TRBD1 (6 bases). Looked up from germline, CDR1 is SQVTM and CDR2 is ANQGSEA. V lost 6 bases and J 6 bases, leaving 17 bases between the germline ends. The CDR3 is 14 amino acids. Written as DNA, the CDR3 is TGCAGCGTCGTTAAACAGGGTTGGGCCGGGGAGCTGTTTTTT. Translated: CSVVKQGWAGELFF.

The V gene is TRBV5-4, the J gene TRBJ2-5; tentative D call: TRBD2 (6 bases). The CDR3 extends over 14 amino acids. CDR1 and CDR2 (germline): SGHNT, YYREEE (reference sequence). With 5 bases removed from V and 2 bases from J, the gap between germline ends came to 13 bases. The CDR3 spells CASSWDLRQETQYF. CDR3 bases: TGTGCCAGCAGTTGGGACTTACGACAAGAGACCCAGTACTTC.

This rearrangement joins TRBV5-1 to TRBJ1-2; 9 bases fit TRBD1. CDR1 SGHRS and CDR2 YFSETQ come from the germline V gene. V shed 3 bases and J 6 bases; nucleotides not matched to a gene: 3. The CDR3 has 13 amino acids. CDR3 protein: CASSWDRVNGYTF. CDR3 nucleotides: TGCGCCAGCAGCTGGGACAGGGTAAATGGCTACACCTTC.

The rearrangement joins TRBV29-1 to TRBJ1-2; 8 bases align to TRBD1. From germline, CDR1 is SQVTM and CDR2 ANQGSEA. This CDR3 is built from 12 residues. The trim removed 6 bases at V and 2 bases at J, leaving 2 bases unmatched. CDR3 residues: CSVRTGNYGYTF. The CDR3 DNA reads TGCAGCGTGCGGACAGGGAACTATGGCTACACCTTC.

V usage is TRBV6-1 and J usage is TRBJ2-5; maybe TRBD1 (5 bases). CDR3 size: 13 residues. Trimming left V 7 bases short and J 11 bases short, with 20 bases between. Germline CDR1 and CDR2: MNHNS and SASEGT. The CDR3 loop is CASITAGPYKQYF. In DNA form, the CDR3 reads TGTGCCAGCATAACGGCAGGGCCATACAAGCAGTACTTC.

This sequence joins TRBV5-5 and TRBJ2-7, with D uncertain. CDR3 size: 13 residues. V was trimmed by 3 bases and J by 2 bases, leaving 9 bases between them. Germline V gives CDR1 SGHKS, CDR2 YYEKEE (reference sequence). CDR3 sequence (DNA): TGTGCCAGCAGCTCCCTGGGCCCCTACGAGCAGTACTTC. It specifies CASSSLGPYEQYF.

The chain is built from TRBV6-5 and TRBJ1-4; no reliable D call. CDR1 and CDR2 from the germline V gene are MNHEY and SVGAGI. The CDR3 consists of 15 residues. Between the trimmed V and J ends, which lost 2 bases and 6 bases, there was a span of 13 bases. The CDR3 DNA follows: TGTGCCAGCAGTTACCGTATGGGAGGTGATGAAAAACTGTTTTTT. Its translation is CASSYRMGGDEKLFF.

The chain employs TRBV19 and TRBJ2-7; a possible D gene is TRBD1 (6 bases). The CDR3 has 18 residues. Per germline, CDR1 LNHDA and CDR2 SQIVND (reference sequence). V shed 6 bases and J shed 3 bases, with 27 bases lying between them. CDR3 sequence: CASSLKFVLGARYYEQYF. The CDR3 DNA reads as TGTGCCAGTAGCTTAAAGTTCGTCCTGGGGGCCAGATACTACGAGCAGTACTTC.